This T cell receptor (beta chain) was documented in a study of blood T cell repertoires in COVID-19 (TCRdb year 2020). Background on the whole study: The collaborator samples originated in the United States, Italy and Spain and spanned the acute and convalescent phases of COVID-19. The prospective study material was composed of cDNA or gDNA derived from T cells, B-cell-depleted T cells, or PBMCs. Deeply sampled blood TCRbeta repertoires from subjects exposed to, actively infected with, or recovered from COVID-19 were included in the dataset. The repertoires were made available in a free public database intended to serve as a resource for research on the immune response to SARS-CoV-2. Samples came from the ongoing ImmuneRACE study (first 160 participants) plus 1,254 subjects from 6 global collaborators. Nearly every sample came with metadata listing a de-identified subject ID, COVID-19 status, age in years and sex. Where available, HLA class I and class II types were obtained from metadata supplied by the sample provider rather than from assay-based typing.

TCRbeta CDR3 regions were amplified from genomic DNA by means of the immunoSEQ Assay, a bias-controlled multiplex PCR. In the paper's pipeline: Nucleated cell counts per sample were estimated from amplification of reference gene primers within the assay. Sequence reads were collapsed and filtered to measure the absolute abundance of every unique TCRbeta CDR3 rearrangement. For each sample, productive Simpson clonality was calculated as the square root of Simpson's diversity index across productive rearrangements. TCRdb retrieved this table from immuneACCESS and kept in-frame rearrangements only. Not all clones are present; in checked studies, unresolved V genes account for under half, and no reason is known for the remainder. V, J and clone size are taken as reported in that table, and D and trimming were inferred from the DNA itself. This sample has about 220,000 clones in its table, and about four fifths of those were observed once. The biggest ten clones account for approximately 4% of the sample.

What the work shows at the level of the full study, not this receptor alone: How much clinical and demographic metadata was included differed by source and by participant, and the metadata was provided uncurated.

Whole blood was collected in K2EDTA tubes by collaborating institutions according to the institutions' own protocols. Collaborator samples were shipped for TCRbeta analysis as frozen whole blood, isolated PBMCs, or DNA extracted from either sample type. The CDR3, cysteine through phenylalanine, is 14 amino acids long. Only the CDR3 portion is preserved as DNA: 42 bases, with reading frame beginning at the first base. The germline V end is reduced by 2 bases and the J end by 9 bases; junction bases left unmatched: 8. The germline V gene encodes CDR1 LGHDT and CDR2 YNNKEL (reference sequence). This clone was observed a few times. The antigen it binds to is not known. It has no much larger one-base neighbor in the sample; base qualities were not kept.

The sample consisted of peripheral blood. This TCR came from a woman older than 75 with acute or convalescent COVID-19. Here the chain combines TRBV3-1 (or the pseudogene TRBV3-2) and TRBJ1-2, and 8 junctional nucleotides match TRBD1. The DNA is TGTGCCAGCAGCCAATCCCAACAGGGGGTAAGCTACACCTTC. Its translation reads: CASSQSQQGVSYTF.